The rows below give T cell receptor beta chains drawn from one sample of a study of cytomegalovirus exposure and HLA in healthy donors. Profiled with immunoSEQ multiplex PCR; TCRdb holds only in-frame clones, not every one. This sample lists about 140,000 clones; its ten largest clones have over 2%. Sequenced input: PBMCs. These receptors all come from a woman under 30 in good health and CMV-seronegative. CDR3s include the opening cysteine and the closing phenylalanine or tryptophan. Each record gives: D gene, J gene, CDR3 length, V gene, CDR3 DNA, CDR3 protein. A D gene is named only where the DNA matches it firmly.

TRBD2 | TRBJ2-3 | 15 | TRBV6-1 | TGTGCCAGCACTAGTGGGGGGACTAGCGGGGATACGCAGTATTTT | CASTSGGTSGDTQYF
NA | TRBJ1-4 | 14 | TRBV27 | TGTGCCAGCGCGTGGTTCCCAACTAATGAAAAACTGTTTTTT | CASAWFPTNEKLFF
NA | TRBJ1-2 | 12 | TRBV19 | TGTGCCAGTCAGACTCCAAGCCTTGGCTACACCTTC | CASQTPSLGYTF
NA | TRBJ2-6 | 15 | TRBV7-6 | TGTGCCAGCAGCTCCAGGGCCCCTGGGGCCAACGTCCTGACTTTC | CASSSRAPGANVLTF
TRBD1 | TRBJ2-1 | 13 | TRBV30 | TGTGCCTGGACCGGGACAGGGGGGACTGAGCAGTTCTTC | CAWTGTGGTEQFF
NA | TRBJ2-6 | 18 | TRBV7-3 | TGTGCCAGCAGCTTAAACCCGGACAGTTTCTCTGGGGCCAACATCCTGACTTTC | CASSLNPDSFSGANILTF
TRBD1 | TRBJ1-1 | 14 | TRBV7-8 | TGTGCCAGCAGCTCAGACAGGGGTCACACTGAAGCTTTCTTT | CASSSDRGHTEAFF
NA | TRBJ2-7 | 13 | TRBV5-1 | TGCGCCAGCAGCTACCCGAGACAGGACGAGCAGTACTTC | CASSYPRQDEQYF
TRBD2 | TRBJ2-7 | 15 | TRBV5-1 | TGCGCCAGCAGCACAGGGACTAGCGGGATGGATGAGCAGTACTTC | CASSTGTSGMDEQYF
NA | TRBJ1-1 | 15 | TRBV2 | TGTGCCAGCAGCAAATCAGGGCAGGGCTACGCTGAAGCTTTCTTT | CASSKSGQGYAEAFF
TRBD1 | TRBJ2-1 | 15 | TRBV30 | TGTGCCTGGAGTCTGACAGGGGGCCGTTTAAGGGAGCAGTTCTTC | CAWSLTGGRLREQFF
NA | TRBJ1-2 | 14 | TRBV19 | TGTGCCAGTAGTCCCGACACCCCGTGGTATGGCTACACCTTC | CASSPDTPWYGYTF
NA | TRBJ1-1 | 17 | TRBV15 | TGTGCCACCAGCAGAGATCTCGTGGGAGGGTGGGGAACTGAAGCTTTCTTT | CATSRDLVGGWGTEAFF
TRBD1 | TRBJ2-2 | 15 | TRBV11-2 | TGTGCCAGCAGCCCGCGGACAGGGGTTGCCGGGGAGCTGTTTTTT | CASSPRTGVAGELFF
NA | TRBJ1-1 | 16 | TRBV13 | TGTGCCAGCAGCCAACCCCAGGGATTCCGGGGGACTGAAGCTTTCTTT | CASSQPQGFRGTEAFF
NA | TRBJ1-2 | 12 | TRBV7-9 | TGTGCCAGCAGCTTAAGCGGGGTCGGCTACACCTTC | CASSLSGVGYTF
NA | TRBJ1-1 | 16 | TRBV4-1 | TGCGCCAGCAGCCAAGGGAGGGCTAGAGGATTAACTGAAGCTTTCTTT | CASSQGRARGLTEAFF
NA | TRBJ1-5 | 15 | TRBV19 | TGTGCCAGTAGTAGACAGACATATAGCAATCAGCCCCAGCATTTT | CASSRQTYSNQPQHF
NA | TRBJ1-4 | 16 | TRBV18 | TGTGCCAGCTCACCCTTACAGCAGTCCCCTAATGAAAAACTGTTTTTT | CASSPLQQSPNEKLFF
TRBD2 | TRBJ2-1 | 14 | TRBV27 | TGTGCCAGCAAGTCGGGCGGGAGCGGAAATGAGCAGTTCTTC | CASKSGGSGNEQFF